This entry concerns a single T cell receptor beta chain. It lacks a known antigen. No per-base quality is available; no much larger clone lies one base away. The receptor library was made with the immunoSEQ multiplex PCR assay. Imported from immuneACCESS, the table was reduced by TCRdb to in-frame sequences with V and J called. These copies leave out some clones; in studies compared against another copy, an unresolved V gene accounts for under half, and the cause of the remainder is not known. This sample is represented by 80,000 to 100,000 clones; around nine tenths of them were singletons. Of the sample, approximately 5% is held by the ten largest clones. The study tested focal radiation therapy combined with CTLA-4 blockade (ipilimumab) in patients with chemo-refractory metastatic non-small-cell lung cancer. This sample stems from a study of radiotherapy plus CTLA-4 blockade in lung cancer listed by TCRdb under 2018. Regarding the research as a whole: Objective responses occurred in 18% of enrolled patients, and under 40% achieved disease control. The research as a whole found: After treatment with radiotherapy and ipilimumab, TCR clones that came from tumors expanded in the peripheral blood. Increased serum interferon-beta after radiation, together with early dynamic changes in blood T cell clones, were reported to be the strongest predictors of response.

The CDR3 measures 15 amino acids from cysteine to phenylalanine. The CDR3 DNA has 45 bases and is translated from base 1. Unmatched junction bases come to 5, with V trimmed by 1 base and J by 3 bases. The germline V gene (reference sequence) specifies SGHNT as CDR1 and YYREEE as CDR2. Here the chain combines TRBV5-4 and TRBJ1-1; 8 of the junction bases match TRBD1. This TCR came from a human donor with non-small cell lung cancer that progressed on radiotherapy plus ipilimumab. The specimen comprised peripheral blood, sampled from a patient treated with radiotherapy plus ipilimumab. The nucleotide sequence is TGTGCCAGCAGCTTGTTGACAGGGGCAGACACTGAAGCTTTCTTT. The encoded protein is CASSLLTGADTEAFF. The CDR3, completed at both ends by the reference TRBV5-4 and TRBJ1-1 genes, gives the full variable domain ETGVTQSPTHLIKTRGQQVTLRCSSQSGHNTVSWYQQALGQGPQFIFQYYREEENGRGNFPPRFSGLQFPNYSSELNVNALELDDSALYLCASSLLTGADTEAFFGQGTRLTVV.